This note documents a single T cell receptor (beta chain) sequence. Its specificity is not known. This sample was taken from a study of fetal regulatory T cell absence and autoimmunity. The wider study: IPEX patients had exocrine pancreas autoimmunity without clinical diabetes.

Study-wide results and limits: Oligoclonal TCR enrichment in pancreas over cord blood reached over 85-fold for some clones. In IPEX, the enrichment was taken to support antigen-driven autoimmunity before birth.

The assay was run at survey level. Clones were read by immunoSEQ multiplex PCR, and TCRdb kept only the in-frame ones, dropping some. The table includes 95,000 to 100,000 clones, 55% to 75% detected once. The CDR3 consists of 13 residues. Germline V gene sequence: CDR1 KGHSH, CDR2 LQKENI. J gave up 4 bases and V 3 bases, and 2 bases lay outside the gene matches. The TCR originated in a male donor with IPEX syndrome. The genes are TRBV18 and TRBJ1-2, with 7 bases matching TRBD1. The sample consisted of pancreas tissue. This CDR3 reads CASSPDRLYGYTF. CDR3 in DNA: TGTGCCAGCTCACCGGACAGGCTCTATGGCTACACCTTC. Together with reference TRBV18 and TRBJ1-2, the CDR3 gives the full variable domain: NAGVMQNPRHLVRRRGQEARLRCSPMKGHSHVYWYRQLPEEGLKFMVYLQKENIIDESGMPKERFSAEFPKEGPSILRIQQVVRGDSAAYFCASSPDRLYGYTFGSGTRLTVV.